The entry that follows covers one T cell receptor (beta chain) sequence. The antigen is undetermined. The data were obtained in a study of cytomegalovirus exposure and HLA in healthy donors. The length of the CDR3 is 11 residues. Trimming stripped 1 base from V and 9 bases from J, with 4 bases between. Germline V gene sequence: CDR1 PRHDT, CDR2 FYEKMQ (reference sequence). The primer mix had 60 Vbeta and 13 Jbeta primers. Libraries were prepared by immunoSEQ multiplex PCR; TCRdb keeps only in-frame clonotypes and omits some of them. The sample contains about 150,000 clones, roughly 77% of which appear only once. Regarding the study as a whole: In a later analysis, HLA-associated beta chains showed higher expansion and lower generation probabilities than comparable chains.

The sequenced material came from PBMCs. The sequence was obtained from a human donor in good health. The chain combines TRBV13 with TRBJ2-1; no clear D gene. As DNA, the CDR3 is TGTGCCAGCAGCTTAGTTAGTGAGCAGTTCTTC. This codes for CASSLVSEQFF.